A single sample is the source of the 20 T cell receptor beta chains below, sequenced in a study of shared clonotypes between healthy human individuals. Produced via immunoSEQ multiplex PCR; TCRdb's table is partial and in-frame only. The sample records about 1,900,000 clones, about 95% being singletons. CD45RO-negative, CCR7-selected cells formed the naive CD8 fraction, which excluded terminally differentiated effector memory CD45RA+ cells. Sequencing was performed on naive CD8+ T cells sorted from blood. These receptors were taken from a man aged 18 to 30 in good health.

CDR3 amino acids: CASSEGFPQSVYEQYF. CDR3 DNA sequence: TGTGCCAGCAGTGAAGGTTTCCCCCAATCGGTCTACGAGCAGTACTTC. The chain combines TRBV2 with TRBJ2-7, with D unclear. This CDR3 is 16 amino acids long. V shed 1 base and J shed 3 bases, with 16 bases lying between them. Germline CDR1 and CDR2: SNHLY and FYNNEI.

The V gene is TRBV15, the J gene TRBJ1-5; D is unclear. The germline V gene encodes CDR1 LNHNV and CDR2 YYDKDF (reference sequence). V lost 1 base, J lost 6 bases, and 7 bases lay in between. The CDR3 is 13 amino acids. The CDR3 region is CATSRVLGQPQHF. The DNA of the CDR3 is TGTGCCACCAGCAGAGTTCTGGGTCAGCCCCAGCATTTT.

The chain joins TRBV6-5 to TRBJ1-6, with 9 bases aligning to TRBD1. V was clipped by 2 bases and J by 7 bases; unmatched bases: 6. In germline, CDR1 is MNHEY, CDR2 SVGAGI. The CDR3 has 16 residues. This CDR3 reads CASSYGTGTYNSPLHF. The DNA of the CDR3 is TGTGCCAGCAGTTACGGGACAGGGACTTACAATTCACCCCTCCACTTT.

The chain has TRBV11-2 and TRBJ2-1; D is unclear. CDR3 length: 15 residues. Germline CDR1 is SGHAT and CDR2 is FQNNGV. Between the trimmed V and J ends, which lost 2 bases and 10 bases, there was a span of 18 bases. The CDR3 nucleotides read TGTGCCAGCAGCTTATCTCTCCCATTAGCCCCCGAGCAGTTCTTC. It specifies CASSLSLPLAPEQFF.

On this clone itself: This specimen includes other DNA sequences encoding the same CDR3. This chain uses TRBV6-6 with TRBJ2-7; D unresolved. V gave up 2 bases and J gave up 0 bases, with 5 bases separating them. This CDR3 has 13 residues. Germline V gene lookup returns CDR1 MNHNY and CDR2 SVGAGI (reference sequence). The CDR3 is CASSYGNSYEQYF. The CDR3 DNA reads as TGTGCCAGCAGTTACGGAAACTCCTACGAGCAGTACTTC.

CDR3 region: CASSPLQGGETQYF. DNA for the CDR3: TGCGCCAGCAGTCCTTTACAGGGTGGGGAGACCCAGTACTTC. The J gene is TRBJ2-5, the V gene TRBV4-1, with D maybe TRBD1 (6 bases). Looked up from germline, CDR1 is MGHRA and CDR2 is YSYEKL. Trimming pared 6 bases from V and 5 bases from J, leaving 16 bases between. The CDR3 spans 14 residues.

This chain connects TRBV5-8 to TRBJ1-6; TRBD1 might be the D (5 bases). The CDR3 runs 14 residues. The germline V and J ends were trimmed by 4 bases and 10 bases, with 15 bases remaining between them. Germline CDR1 is SGHTS and CDR2 is YDEGEE. The CDR3 reads CASSPGGSGSPLHF. CDR3 DNA sequence: TGTGCCAGCAGCCCGGGGGGGTCGGGATCACCCCTCCACTTT.

V and J are TRBV2 and TRBJ2-3, with a possible D match to TRBD1 (6 bases). The length of the CDR3 is 13 residues. V lost 2 bases and J 4 bases, leaving 7 bases between the germline ends. Germline V CDR1 and CDR2: SNHLY, FYNNEI. The CDR3 spells CASSEPGADTQYF. The CDR3, as DNA: TGTGCCAGCAGTGAACCAGGGGCAGATACGCAGTATTTT.

This chain connects TRBV6-5 to TRBJ1-2; D is perhaps TRBD1 (5 bases). Trimming took 0 bases from V and 3 from J, leaving 8 bases between them. The V gene's germline CDR1 is MNHEY and CDR2 SVGAGI. CDR3 size: 14 residues. The CDR3 is CASSYSGTYYGYTF. CDR3 in DNA: TGTGCCAGCAGTTACTCCGGGACCTACTATGGCTACACCTTC.

This clone showed up just once. The chain combines TRBV4-1 with TRBJ2-2; tentative D call: TRBD1 (5 bases). There are 15 residues in the CDR3. V was cut by 1 base and J by 3 bases, with 9 bases left in between. Germline V gene lookup returns CDR1 MGHRA and CDR2 YSYEKL. CDR3 sequence reads: CASSQGGRDTGELFF. CDR3 DNA sequence: TGCGCCAGCAGCCAAGGGGGCCGCGACACCGGGGAGCTGTTTTTT.

The rearrangement uses TRBV4-3 and TRBJ1-5; TRBD1 matches 8 bases. There are 15 residues in the CDR3. Trimming cost V 0 bases and J 7 bases; bases outside gene matches: 5. Germline CDR1 and CDR2: LGHNA and YSLEER. The CDR3 coding sequence is TGCGCCAGCAGCCAAGAGCAGGGGGCACGACAGCCCCAGCATTTT. Translation: CASSQEQGARQPQHF.

CDR3 sequence (DNA): TGTGCCAGCAGCTTGGCAGGGCCGAACACTGAAGCTTTCTTT. Its protein is CASSLAGPNTEAFF. The chain recombines TRBV13 with TRBJ1-1, with D possibly being TRBD1 (5 bases). CDR1 is PRHDT, CDR2 FYEKMQ, per germline (reference sequence). The length of the CDR3 is 14 residues. With 3 bases removed from V and 1 base from J, the gap between germline ends came to 9 bases.

The V and J genes are TRBV10-3 and TRBJ2-1, with 12 bases matching TRBD2. Germline values: CDR1 ENHRY, CDR2 SYGVKD. This CDR3 region has 15 residues. Trimming took 9 bases from V and 5 from J; bases not matched to a gene: 8. The CDR3 DNA reads as TGTGCCATATCAAGACTAGCGGGAGTAGACAATGAGCAGTTCTTC. It translates to CAISRLAGVDNEQFF.

V usage is TRBV30 and J usage is TRBJ1-6, with D perhaps TRBD1 (5 bases). The CDR3 consists of 17 residues. Germline CDR1 and CDR2: GTSNPN and SVGIG (reference sequence). Between the trimmed V and J ends, which lost 0 bases and 3 bases, there was a span of 15 bases. Here the CDR3 reads CAWSVTWGPYYNSPLHF. CDR3 nucleotide sequence: TGTGCCTGGAGTGTAACCTGGGGCCCGTACTATAATTCACCCCTCCACTTT.

The rearrangement uses TRBV2 and TRBJ2-3, with D hard to call. Per the germline V gene, CDR1 is SNHLY and CDR2 is FYNNEI. With 6 bases removed from V and 5 bases from J, the gap between germline ends came to 9 bases. The CDR3 spans 12 residues. CDR3 in amino acids: CASSIPGDTQYF. In nucleotides, the CDR3 is TGTGCCAGCAGCATACCTGGAGATACGCAGTATTTT.

V usage is TRBV11-2 and J usage is TRBJ1-2; 10 bases map to TRBD1. The CDR3 totals 15 residues. V gave up 5 bases and J gave up 4 bases; unmatched junction bases: 7. CDR1 is SGHAT and CDR2 is FQNNGV in the germline V gene. CDR3 sequence reads: CASSGGGQGFYGYTF. CDR3 DNA sequence: TGTGCCAGCAGCGGTGGGGGACAGGGGTTCTATGGCTACACCTTC.

The chain joins TRBV5-8 to TRBJ1-3; D is unresolved. Trimming pared 6 bases from V and 9 bases from J, leaving 22 bases between. Germline V gene data show CDR1 as SGHTS and CDR2 as YDEGEE. The CDR3 has 15 amino acids. The CDR3 region has the DNA TGTGCCAGCACCCTCCCCATCTCCGTAAAAGTCACCATATATTTT. Protein product: CASTLPISVKVTIYF.

The chain has TRBV6-5 and TRBJ1-5; D gene unclear. Germline V CDR1 and CDR2: MNHEY, SVGAGI. V was clipped by 6 bases and J by 4 bases, with 7 bases between them. This CDR3 has 12 amino acids. This CDR3 is CASSNLNQPQHF. The CDR3 DNA is TGTGCCAGCAGCAATCTAAATCAGCCCCAGCATTTT.

The genes are TRBV19 and TRBJ2-5, with D unclear. The CDR3 loop spans 13 amino acids. V dropped 5 bases and J dropped 5 bases, with 12 bases sitting between them. From germline, CDR1 is LNHDA and CDR2 SQIVND (reference sequence). CDR3 loop: CASSPFLGETQYF. In DNA form, the CDR3 reads TGTGCCAGTAGTCCCTTTCTAGGGGAGACCCAGTACTTC.

This chain links TRBV6-1 with TRBJ2-7; unclear D gene. The CDR3 covers 14 residues. CDR1 is MNHNS and CDR2 is SASEGT in the germline V gene. V was pared by 2 bases and J by 2 bases, with 10 bases between. The CDR3 nucleotides are TGTGCCAGCAGTGAATATGGCAGCACCTACGAGCAGTACTTC. Encoded protein: CASSEYGSTYEQYF.